The entry that follows covers one TCR beta chain sequence. Its antigen is still unknown. PCR amplification relied on 60 Vbeta primers (plus 13 Jbeta primers). The repertoire was sequenced with immunoSEQ multiplex PCR; TCRdb's copy has only in-frame clones and lacks some. The table records about 160,000 clones, 79% of them present only once. The data were obtained in a study of cytomegalovirus exposure and HLA in healthy donors. Study summary: From 170 million or so T cells, an earlier analysis saw some 120 million unique TCR beta sequences. Notes on the study in general: A later look showed TCR association rates differing by HLA locus, highest for DRB1 and lowest for HLA-C. The authors later found HLA-associated TCR beta chains more clonally expanded than equally common others. In a later analysis, parvovirus B19, influenza, CMV and Epstein-Barr virus appeared linked to several top co-occurrence clusters.

V was trimmed by 5 bases and J by 11 bases, leaving 15 bases between them. The CDR3 loop spans 12 amino acids. Germline V lookup: CDR1 SGHVS, CDR2 FNYEAQ. Source material: PBMCs. The chain has TRBV7-6 and TRBJ2-5, with D perhaps matching TRBD1 (5 bases). The origin of this receptor is a middle-aged man in good health and CMV-seronegative. The CDR3 nucleotides read TGTGCCAGCAGCCCCTTAACAGGAGAGCAGTACTTC. This sequence encodes CASSPLTGEQYF.